The rows below give T cell receptor beta chains drawn from one sample of a study of cytomegalovirus exposure and HLA in healthy donors. Sequencing was performed with immunoSEQ multiplex PCR; in TCRdb, only in-frame clones are kept and a portion is missing. The sample includes roughly 110,000 clones, more than 60% of them seen just once. The sample consisted of PBMCs. The receptors here all came from a man aged 40-49 years in good health and CMV-seronegative. Both conserved end residues are part of each CDR3. The order of the fields is V gene, CDR3 length, clone size, D gene, J gene, CDR3 protein, CDR3 DNA. D genes are given only for firm matches. Expanded clones get a size class; other rows say once, few or many, or leave the size out.

V gene: TRBV5-1; CDR3 length: 14; clone size: .; D gene: TRBD1; J gene: TRBJ2-2; CDR3 protein: CASSDKQGPGELFF; CDR3 DNA: TGCGCCAGCAGCGACAAACAGGGGCCCGGGGAGCTGTTTTTT
V gene: TRBV7-9; CDR3 length: 12; clone size: once; D gene: .; J gene: TRBJ1-4; CDR3 protein: CSSRRTNEKLFF; CDR3 DNA: TGTTCCAGCAGGCGTACTAATGAAAAACTGTTTTTT
V gene: TRBV9; CDR3 length: 15; clone size: .; D gene: .; J gene: TRBJ2-7; CDR3 protein: CASSASQVPTYEQYF; CDR3 DNA: TGTGCCAGCAGCGCGTCACAGGTTCCCACCTACGAGCAGTACTTC
V gene: TRBV6-1; CDR3 length: 11; clone size: .; D gene: .; J gene: TRBJ2-5; CDR3 protein: CASGQQETQYF; CDR3 DNA: TGTGCCAGCGGACAGCAAGAGACCCAGTACTTC
V gene: TRBV5-1; CDR3 length: 15; clone size: .; D gene: TRBD1; J gene: TRBJ2-3; CDR3 protein: CASSVPGQGTDTQYF; CDR3 DNA: TGCGCCAGCAGCGTACCGGGACAGGGAACAGATACGCAGTATTTT
V gene: TRBV5-8; CDR3 length: 15; clone size: few; D gene: .; J gene: TRBJ2-2; CDR3 protein: CASSFRVILTGELFF; CDR3 DNA: TGTGCCAGCAGCTTTCGGGTCATTCTCACCGGGGAGCTGTTTTTT
V gene: TRBV5-4; CDR3 length: 15; clone size: few; D gene: TRBD1; J gene: TRBJ2-1; CDR3 protein: CASSLGTGVWDEQFF; CDR3 DNA: TGTGCCAGCAGCCTCGGGACAGGGGTATGGGATGAGCAGTTCTTC
V gene: TRBV2; CDR3 length: 17; clone size: .; D gene: .; J gene: TRBJ1-5; CDR3 protein: CASSEALPGMFNQPQHF; CDR3 DNA: TGTGCCAGCAGTGAAGCGCTCCCAGGGATGTTCAATCAGCCCCAGCATTTT
V gene: TRBV2; CDR3 length: 15; clone size: .; D gene: .; J gene: TRBJ1-1; CDR3 protein: CASSLGLPGDTEAFF; CDR3 DNA: TGTGCCAGCAGCTTGGGGCTCCCAGGGGACACTGAAGCTTTCTTT
V gene: TRBV4-2; CDR3 length: 13; clone size: .; D gene: .; J gene: TRBJ2-5; CDR3 protein: CASSQDRGETQYF; CDR3 DNA: TGTGCCAGCAGCCAAGATAGAGGAGAGACCCAGTACTTC
V gene: TRBV27; CDR3 length: 15; clone size: .; D gene: .; J gene: TRBJ1-1; CDR3 protein: CASSPRTAIHTEAFF; CDR3 DNA: TGTGCCAGCAGCCCAAGGACAGCGATACACACTGAAGCTTTCTTT
V gene: TRBV5-4; CDR3 length: 14; clone size: .; D gene: .; J gene: TRBJ2-7; CDR3 protein: CASSSALLPYEQYF; CDR3 DNA: TGTGCCAGCAGCTCTGCCTTACTCCCCTACGAGCAGTACTTC
V gene: TRBV6-1; CDR3 length: 16; clone size: .; D gene: .; J gene: TRBJ1-2; CDR3 protein: CASSEALLLRVYGYTF; CDR3 DNA: TGTGCCAGCAGTGAAGCGTTGCTTCTCAGGGTCTATGGCTACACCTTC
V gene: TRBV29-1; CDR3 length: 15; clone size: .; D gene: .; J gene: TRBJ1-2; CDR3 protein: CSVSDVGSSAYGYTF; CDR3 DNA: TGCAGCGTCTCCGACGTGGGCTCTTCGGCCTATGGCTACACCTTC
V gene: TRBV28; CDR3 length: 14; clone size: .; D gene: .; J gene: TRBJ1-6; CDR3 protein: CASSSGNWGSPLHF; CDR3 DNA: TGTGCCAGCAGCTCGGGGAATTGGGGATCACCCCTCCACTTT
V gene: TRBV6-1; CDR3 length: 14; clone size: .; D gene: TRBD1; J gene: TRBJ2-1; CDR3 protein: CAILYRTGKNEQFF; CDR3 DNA: TGTGCCATCTTATACCGGACAGGGAAAAATGAGCAGTTCTTC
V gene: TRBV7-2; CDR3 length: 15; clone size: .; D gene: TRBD2; J gene: TRBJ2-3; CDR3 protein: CASSLKLAGTDTQYF; CDR3 DNA: TGTGCCAGCAGCTTAAAACTAGCGGGCACAGATACGCAGTATTTT
V gene: TRBV5-6; CDR3 length: 16; clone size: .; D gene: .; J gene: TRBJ1-2; CDR3 protein: CASSLGDSRGDYGYTF; CDR3 DNA: TGTGCCAGCAGCTTGGGGGACTCCCGTGGAGACTATGGCTACACCTTC
V gene: TRBV27; CDR3 length: 16; clone size: .; D gene: .; J gene: TRBJ2-7; CDR3 protein: CASSPGFGIETYEQYF; CDR3 DNA: TGTGCCAGCAGTCCAGGGTTCGGAATAGAGACCTACGAGCAGTACTTC
V gene: TRBV7-9; CDR3 length: 16; clone size: .; D gene: TRBD1; J gene: TRBJ1-3; CDR3 protein: CASSSDRNYPGNTIYF; CDR3 DNA: TGTGCCAGCAGCTCGGACAGGAACTACCCCGGAAACACCATATATTTT
V gene: TRBV7-3; CDR3 length: 13; clone size: .; D gene: TRBD1; J gene: TRBJ1-1; CDR3 protein: CASSRQGNTEAFF; CDR3 DNA: TGTGCCAGCAGCCGACAGGGGAACACTGAAGCTTTCTTT
V gene: TRBV2; CDR3 length: 13; clone size: .; D gene: .; J gene: TRBJ2-7; CDR3 protein: CASGRDGQYEQYF; CDR3 DNA: TGTGCCAGCGGCCGGGACGGACAGTACGAGCAGTACTTC
V gene: TRBV9; CDR3 length: 13; clone size: .; D gene: .; J gene: TRBJ1-1; CDR3 protein: CASSATVNTEAFF; CDR3 DNA: TGTGCCAGCAGCGCTACTGTGAACACTGAAGCTTTCTTT
V gene: TRBV7-6; CDR3 length: 16; clone size: .; D gene: TRBD1; J gene: TRBJ2-1; CDR3 protein: CASSPGQGVAYNEQFF; CDR3 DNA: TGTGCCAGCAGCCCAGGACAGGGGGTCGCCTACAATGAGCAGTTCTTC
V gene: TRBV15; CDR3 length: 15; clone size: few; D gene: TRBD2; J gene: TRBJ2-7; CDR3 protein: CATSRDRGGGDEQYF; CDR3 DNA: TGTGCCACCAGCAGAGATCGAGGCGGGGGGGACGAGCAGTACTTC
V gene: TRBV6-1; CDR3 length: 15; clone size: few; D gene: .; J gene: TRBJ2-3; CDR3 protein: CASSRARGSTDTQYF; CDR3 DNA: TGTGCCAGCAGCCGCGCAAGGGGGAGCACAGATACGCAGTATTTT
V gene: TRBV4-1; CDR3 length: 14; clone size: few; D gene: .; J gene: TRBJ2-7; CDR3 protein: CASSQWQGVDEQYF; CDR3 DNA: TGCGCCAGCAGCCAATGGCAGGGTGTGGACGAGCAGTACTTC
V gene: TRBV5-6; CDR3 length: 15; clone size: .; D gene: .; J gene: TRBJ2-7; CDR3 protein: CASSPVSTGTYEQYF; CDR3 DNA: TGTGCCAGCAGCCCAGTCAGTACAGGAACCTACGAGCAGTACTTC
V gene: TRBV7-2; CDR3 length: 16; clone size: .; D gene: TRBD2; J gene: TRBJ2-3; CDR3 protein: CASRKGLADSTDTQYF; CDR3 DNA: TGTGCCAGCAGGAAAGGACTAGCGGATAGCACAGATACGCAGTATTTT
V gene: TRBV6-6; CDR3 length: 15; clone size: .; D gene: TRBD2; J gene: TRBJ2-1; CDR3 protein: CASSYSAGGRNEQFF; CDR3 DNA: TGTGCCAGCAGTTACTCGGCGGGGGGGCGCAATGAGCAGTTCTTC
V gene: TRBV2; CDR3 length: 12; clone size: .; D gene: .; J gene: TRBJ2-5; CDR3 protein: CASNWRQETQYF; CDR3 DNA: TGTGCCAGCAACTGGAGGCAAGAGACCCAGTACTTC
V gene: TRBV7-9; CDR3 length: 14; clone size: few; D gene: .; J gene: TRBJ1-1; CDR3 protein: CASSSTGGRAEAFF; CDR3 DNA: TGTGCCAGCAGCTCGACCGGCGGGAGGGCTGAAGCTTTCTTT
V gene: TRBV7-9; CDR3 length: 17; clone size: once; D gene: TRBD2; J gene: TRBJ2-1; CDR3 protein: CASSLNGGGRSYNEQFF; CDR3 DNA: TGTGCCAGCAGCTTAAACGGCGGGGGGCGTTCCTACAATGAGCAGTTCTTC
V gene: TRBV6-1; CDR3 length: 13; clone size: .; D gene: TRBD2; J gene: TRBJ2-7; CDR3 protein: CASSEEGRGEQYF; CDR3 DNA: TGTGCCAGCAGTGAAGAAGGGAGGGGCGAGCAGTACTTC
V gene: TRBV6-1; CDR3 length: 15; clone size: .; D gene: TRBD1; J gene: TRBJ2-7; CDR3 protein: CASSTGTGTPYEQYF; CDR3 DNA: TGTGCCAGCAGTACCGGGACAGGGACTCCCTACGAGCAGTACTTC
V gene: TRBV6-1; CDR3 length: 15; clone size: .; D gene: .; J gene: TRBJ1-2; CDR3 protein: CANSEAASGYYGYTF; CDR3 DNA: TGTGCCAACAGTGAAGCGGCCAGCGGGTACTATGGCTACACCTTC
V gene: TRBV6-1; CDR3 length: 13; clone size: .; D gene: .; J gene: TRBJ2-7; CDR3 protein: CASSETSSYEQYF; CDR3 DNA: TGTGCCAGCAGTGAGACAAGCTCCTACGAGCAGTACTTC
V gene: TRBV7-6; CDR3 length: 15; clone size: .; D gene: TRBD1; J gene: TRBJ2-3; CDR3 protein: CASSLVGTATDTQYF; CDR3 DNA: TGTGCCAGCAGCTTAGTGGGGACAGCCACAGATACGCAGTATTTT
V gene: TRBV15; CDR3 length: 14; clone size: .; D gene: TRBD1; J gene: TRBJ2-5; CDR3 protein: CATRGDRAKETQYF; CDR3 DNA: TGTGCCACCAGGGGGGACAGGGCAAAAGAGACCCAGTACTTC
V gene: TRBV6-4; CDR3 length: 14; clone size: few; D gene: .; J gene: TRBJ1-1; CDR3 protein: CASRVIKAGTEAFF; CDR3 DNA: TGTGCCAGCAGAGTCATCAAAGCGGGGACTGAAGCTTTCTTT
V gene: TRBV18; CDR3 length: 14; clone size: .; D gene: .; J gene: TRBJ1-2; CDR3 protein: CASSEGTLLGGYTF; CDR3 DNA: TGTGCCAGCTCCGAAGGGACACTTCTTGGTGGCTACACCTTC
V gene: TRBV6-4; CDR3 length: 15; clone size: once; D gene: TRBD2; J gene: TRBJ2-1; CDR3 protein: CASSLLAGGYNEQFF; CDR3 DNA: TGTGCCAGCAGTTTACTAGCGGGAGGTTACAATGAGCAGTTCTTC
V gene: TRBV11-3; CDR3 length: 13; clone size: few; D gene: .; J gene: TRBJ2-5; CDR3 protein: CASSLDGQETQYF; CDR3 DNA: TGTGCCAGCAGCTTAGACGGTCAAGAGACCCAGTACTTC
V gene: TRBV14; CDR3 length: 20; clone size: .; D gene: TRBD1; J gene: TRBJ1-1; CDR3 protein: CASSQATYRQGGWGNTEAFF; CDR3 DNA: TGTGCCAGCAGCCAAGCCACCTACAGGCAGGGGGGCTGGGGGAACACTGAAGCTTTCTTT
V gene: TRBV6-1; CDR3 length: 15; clone size: .; D gene: TRBD2; J gene: TRBJ2-7; CDR3 protein: CASSEVSGGAYEQYF; CDR3 DNA: TGTGCCAGCAGTGAAGTAAGCGGGGGGGCCTACGAGCAGTACTTC